This TCR beta chain was sequenced in a study of cytomegalovirus exposure and HLA in healthy donors. Whole-study context: Findings of an earlier analysis included roughly 110 million unique TCR beta sequences from roughly 190 million T cells.

CDR3 length equals 15 residues. Germline assignment: CDR1 SEHNR and CDR2 FQNEAQ (reference sequence). V trimming: 5 bases; J trimming: 0 bases; junction bases outside the gene matches: 6. Primers: 60 Vbeta forward and 13 Jbeta reverse. Libraries were prepared by immunoSEQ multiplex PCR; TCRdb keeps only in-frame clonotypes and omits some of them. The sample has 150,000 to 200,000 clones, 68% seen once. The TCR comes from a man aged 45-60 years in good health and CMV-seronegative. The sequencing input was PBMCs. V is TRBV7-9 and J is TRBJ2-7, with 8 bases matching TRBD1. The CDR3 reads CASSPRTGSSYEQYF. Written as DNA, the CDR3 is TGTGCCAGCAGCCCGAGGACAGGGAGCTCCTACGAGCAGTACTTC.